In its sample, the clone carrying this T cell receptor beta chain was seen a few times. Other DNA sequences in the same sample also yield this CDR3. These data are taken from a study of cytomegalovirus exposure and HLA in healthy donors. Study-wide background: HLA-typed donors were the source of approximately 88 million unique TCRs held in an early data release.

The PCR used 60 Vbeta and 13 Jbeta primers. The method was immunoSEQ multiplex PCR; TCRdb's version includes in-frame clones alone and lacks a portion of them. The data show 160,000 or so clones, roughly 85% seen once. Germline loops: CDR1 MNHEY, CDR2 SVGAGI. The CDR3 runs to 14 residues. The trim removed 2 bases at V and 3 bases at J, leaving 2 bases unmatched. This receptor was taken from a woman between 18 and 29 years old in good health and CMV-seronegative. Sequenced sample: PBMCs. The V gene is TRBV6-5, the J gene TRBJ2-7; 9 bases are a match to TRBD1. The CDR3 DNA follows: TGTGCCAGCAGTTACCTGGGACAGGGCTACGAGCAGTACTTC. Encoded protein: CASSYLGQGYEQYF.